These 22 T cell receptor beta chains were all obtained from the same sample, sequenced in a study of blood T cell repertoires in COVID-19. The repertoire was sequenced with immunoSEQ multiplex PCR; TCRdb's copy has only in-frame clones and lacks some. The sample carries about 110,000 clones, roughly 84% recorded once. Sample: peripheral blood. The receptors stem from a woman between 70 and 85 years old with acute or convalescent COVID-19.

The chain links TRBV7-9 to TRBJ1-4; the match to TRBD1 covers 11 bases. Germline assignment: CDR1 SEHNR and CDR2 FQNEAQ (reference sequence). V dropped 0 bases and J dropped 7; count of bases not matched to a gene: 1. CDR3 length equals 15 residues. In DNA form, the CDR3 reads TGTGCCAGCAGCTTAGCGGACAGGGGGCCTGAAAAACTGTTTTTT. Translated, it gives CASSLADRGPEKLFF.

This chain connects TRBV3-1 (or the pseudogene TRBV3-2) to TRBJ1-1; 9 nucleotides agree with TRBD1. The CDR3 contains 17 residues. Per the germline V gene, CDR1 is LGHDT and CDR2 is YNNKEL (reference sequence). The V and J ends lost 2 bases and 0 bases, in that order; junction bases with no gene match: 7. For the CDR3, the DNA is TGTGCCAGCAGCCAACTACCACAGGGGGCGATGAACACTGAAGCTTTCTTT. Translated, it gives CASSQLPQGAMNTEAFF.

This chain's CDR3 is CASSQDWSGGQPQHF. In nucleotides, the CDR3 is TGTGCCAGCAGCCAAGATTGGAGTGGCGGTCAGCCCCAGCATTTT. The chain employs TRBV3-1 (or the pseudogene TRBV3-2) and TRBJ1-5; no reliable D call. Looked up from germline, CDR1 is LGHDT and CDR2 is YNNKEL (reference sequence). V was pared by 0 bases and J by 6 bases, with 12 bases between. This CDR3 comprises 15 residues.

CDR3 sequence: CASRVGTGDNEQFF. CDR3 in DNA: TGCGCCAGCAGGGTCGGGACAGGGGACAATGAGCAGTTCTTC. The chain carries TRBV5-1 and TRBJ2-1, with 10 positions matching TRBD1. J was trimmed by 5 bases and V by 5 bases; bases with no gene match: 4. The CDR3 runs 14 residues. From germline, CDR1 is SGHRS and CDR2 YFSETQ.

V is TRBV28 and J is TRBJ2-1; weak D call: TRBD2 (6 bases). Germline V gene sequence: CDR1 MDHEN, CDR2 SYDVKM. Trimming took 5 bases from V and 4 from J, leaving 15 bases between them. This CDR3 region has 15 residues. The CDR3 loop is CASSTPGLTYNEQFF. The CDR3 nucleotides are TGTGCCAGCAGTACTCCGGGACTTACTTACAATGAGCAGTTCTTC.

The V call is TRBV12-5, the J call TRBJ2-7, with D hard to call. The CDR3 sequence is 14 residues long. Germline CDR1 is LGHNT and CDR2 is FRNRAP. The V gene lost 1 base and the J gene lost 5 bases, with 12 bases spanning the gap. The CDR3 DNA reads TGTGCTAGTGGTTTGGCCCCCCCCTTAAACGAGCAGTACTTC. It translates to CASGLAPPLNEQYF.

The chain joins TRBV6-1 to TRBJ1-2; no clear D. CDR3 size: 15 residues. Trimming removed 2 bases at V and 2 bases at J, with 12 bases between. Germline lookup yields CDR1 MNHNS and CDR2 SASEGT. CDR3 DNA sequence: TGTGCCAGCAGTGAACAGCCGTTAGCCAACTATGGCTACACCTTC. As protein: CASSEQPLANYGYTF.

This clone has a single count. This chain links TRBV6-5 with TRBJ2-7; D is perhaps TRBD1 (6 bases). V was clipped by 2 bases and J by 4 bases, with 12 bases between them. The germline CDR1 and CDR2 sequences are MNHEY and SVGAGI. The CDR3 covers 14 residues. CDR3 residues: CASSYGVGGYEQYF. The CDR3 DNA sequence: TGTGCCAGCAGTTACGGGGTAGGGGGATACGAGCAGTACTTC.

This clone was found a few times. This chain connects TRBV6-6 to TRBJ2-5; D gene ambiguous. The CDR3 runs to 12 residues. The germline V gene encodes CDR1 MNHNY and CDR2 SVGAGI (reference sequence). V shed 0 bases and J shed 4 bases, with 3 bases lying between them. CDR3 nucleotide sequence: TGTGCCAGCAGTTACTCCCGAGAGACCCAGTACTTC. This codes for CASSYSRETQYF.

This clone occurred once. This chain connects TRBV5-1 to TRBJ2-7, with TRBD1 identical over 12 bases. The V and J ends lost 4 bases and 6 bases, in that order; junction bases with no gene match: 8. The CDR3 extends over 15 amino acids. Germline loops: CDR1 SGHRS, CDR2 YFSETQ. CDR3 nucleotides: TGCGCCAGCAGCCCGCAGGGACAGGGGGCGTCCGAGCAGTACTTC. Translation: CASSPQGQGASEQYF. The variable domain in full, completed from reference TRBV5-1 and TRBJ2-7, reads KAGVTQTPRYLIKTRGQQVTLSCSPISGHRSVSWYQQTPGQGLQFLFEYFSETQRNKGNFPGRFSGRQFSNSRSEMNVSTLELGDSALYLCASSPQGQGASEQYFGPGTRLTVT.

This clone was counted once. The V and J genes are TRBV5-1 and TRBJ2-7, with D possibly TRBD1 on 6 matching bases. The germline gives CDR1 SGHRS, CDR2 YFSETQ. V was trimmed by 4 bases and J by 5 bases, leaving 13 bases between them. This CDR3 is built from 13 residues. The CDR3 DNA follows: TGCGCCAGCAGCGCAACAGGGTACGACGAGCAGTACTTC. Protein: CASSATGYDEQYF. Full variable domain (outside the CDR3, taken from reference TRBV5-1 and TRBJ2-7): KAGVTQTPRYLIKTRGQQVTLSCSPISGHRSVSWYQQTPGQGLQFLFEYFSETQRNKGNFPGRFSGRQFSNSRSEMNVSTLELGDSALYLCASSATGYDEQYFGPGTRLTVT.

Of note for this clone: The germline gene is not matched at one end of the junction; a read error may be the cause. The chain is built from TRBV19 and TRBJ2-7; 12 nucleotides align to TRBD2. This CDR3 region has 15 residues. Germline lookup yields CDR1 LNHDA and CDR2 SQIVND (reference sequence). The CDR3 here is CASSIDHGLAGGCAF. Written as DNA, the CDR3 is TGTGCCAGTAGTATAGATCATGGGCTAGCGGGAGGGTGCGCCTTC.

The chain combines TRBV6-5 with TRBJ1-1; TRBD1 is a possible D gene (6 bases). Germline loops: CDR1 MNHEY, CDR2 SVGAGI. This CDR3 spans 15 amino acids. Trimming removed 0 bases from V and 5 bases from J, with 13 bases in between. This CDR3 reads CASSYSMGARTEAFF. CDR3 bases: TGTGCCAGCAGTTACTCAATGGGGGCGCGGACTGAAGCTTTCTTT.

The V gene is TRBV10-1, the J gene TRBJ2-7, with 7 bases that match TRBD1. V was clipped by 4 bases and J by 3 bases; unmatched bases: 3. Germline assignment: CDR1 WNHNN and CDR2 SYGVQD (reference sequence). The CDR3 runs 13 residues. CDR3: CASSGQGYYEQYF. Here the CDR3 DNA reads TGCGCCAGCAGTGGACAGGGTTACTACGAGCAGTACTTC.

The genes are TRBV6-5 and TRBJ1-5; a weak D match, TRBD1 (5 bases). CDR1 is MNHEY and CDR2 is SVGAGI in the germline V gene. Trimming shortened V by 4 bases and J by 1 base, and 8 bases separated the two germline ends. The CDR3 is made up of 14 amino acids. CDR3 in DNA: TGTGCCAGCAGTTCAGACAGAAGCAATCAGCCCCAGCATTTT. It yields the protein CASSSDRSNQPQHF.

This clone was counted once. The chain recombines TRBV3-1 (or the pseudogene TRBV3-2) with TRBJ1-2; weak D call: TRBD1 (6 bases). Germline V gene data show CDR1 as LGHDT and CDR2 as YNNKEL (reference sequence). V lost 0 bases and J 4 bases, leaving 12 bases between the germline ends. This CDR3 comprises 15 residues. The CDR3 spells CASSQDGGRGYGYTF. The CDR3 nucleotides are TGTGCCAGCAGCCAAGATGGGGGCAGGGGCTATGGCTACACCTTC.

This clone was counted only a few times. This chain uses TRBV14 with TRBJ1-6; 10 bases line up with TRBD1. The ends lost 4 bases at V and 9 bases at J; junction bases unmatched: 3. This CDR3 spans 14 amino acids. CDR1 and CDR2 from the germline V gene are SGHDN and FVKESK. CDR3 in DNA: TGTGCCAGCAGCCGGGACAGGGGCATTTCACCCCTCCACTTT. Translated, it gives CASSRDRGISPLHF.

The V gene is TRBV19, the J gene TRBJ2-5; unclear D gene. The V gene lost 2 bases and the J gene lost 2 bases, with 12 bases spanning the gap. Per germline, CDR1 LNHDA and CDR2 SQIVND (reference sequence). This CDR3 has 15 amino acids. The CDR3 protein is CASSISRHTQETQYF. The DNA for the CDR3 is TGTGCCAGTAGTATATCCAGACACACACAAGAGACCCAGTACTTC.

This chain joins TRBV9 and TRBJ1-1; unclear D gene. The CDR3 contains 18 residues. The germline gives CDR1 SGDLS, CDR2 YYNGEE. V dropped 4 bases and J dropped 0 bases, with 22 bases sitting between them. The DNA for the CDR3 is TGTGCCAGCAGCCCCGTAGAGGTCTCCCTATACATGAACACTGAAGCTTTCTTT. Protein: CASSPVEVSLYMNTEAFF.

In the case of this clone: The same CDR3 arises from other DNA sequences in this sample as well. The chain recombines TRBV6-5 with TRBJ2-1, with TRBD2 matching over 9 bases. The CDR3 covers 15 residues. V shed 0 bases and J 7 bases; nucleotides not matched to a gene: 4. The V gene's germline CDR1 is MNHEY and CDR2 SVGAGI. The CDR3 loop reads CASSYSGLARNEQFF. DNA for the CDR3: TGTGCCAGCAGTTACTCCGGACTAGCGCGAAATGAGCAGTTCTTC.

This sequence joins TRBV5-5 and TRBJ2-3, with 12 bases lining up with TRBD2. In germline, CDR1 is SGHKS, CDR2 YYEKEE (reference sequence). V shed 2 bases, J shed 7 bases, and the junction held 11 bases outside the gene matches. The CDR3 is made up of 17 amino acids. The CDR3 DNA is TGTGCCAGCAGCTTTTTCCGGACTAGCGGGGTCGGGAATACGCAGTATTTT. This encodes CASSFFRTSGVGNTQYF.

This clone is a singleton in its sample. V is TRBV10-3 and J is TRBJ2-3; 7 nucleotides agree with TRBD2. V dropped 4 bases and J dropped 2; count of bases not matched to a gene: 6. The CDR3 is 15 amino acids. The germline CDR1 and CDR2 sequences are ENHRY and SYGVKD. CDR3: CAISGTRSFTDTQYF. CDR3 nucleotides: TGTGCCATCAGTGGGACTAGATCTTTCACAGATACGCAGTATTTT.